The 28 T cell receptor beta chains below were found in one sample sequenced in a study of T cell clonotyping in hematopoietic cell transplantation. Time point given: recipient sample about 28 days before transplant, after cytoreduction. Sequencing was performed with immunoSEQ multiplex PCR; in TCRdb, only in-frame clones are kept and a portion is missing. The sample contains about 41,000 clones, around 84% of which appear only once. The sequencing here drew on peripheral blood mononuclear cells, taken before stem cell transplant. These receptors originate from a man in his sixties with myelodysplastic syndrome. Some clones in this sample may be carry-over from other donors' samples.

This chain links TRBV10-3 with TRBJ2-7, with 7 bases that match TRBD2. Germline loops: CDR1 ENHRY, CDR2 SYGVKD. V lost 0 bases to trimming and J lost 0 bases; unmatched junction nucleotides: 8. The CDR3 has 17 residues. The CDR3 region is CAISESPFGTNSYEQYF. For the CDR3, the DNA is TGTGCCATCAGTGAGTCCCCCTTCGGGACTAACTCCTACGAGCAGTACTTC.

This clone was counted a single time. The genes are TRBV5-8 and TRBJ2-1; no clear D gene. The CDR3 contains 14 residues. Trimming pared 0 bases from V and 3 bases from J, leaving 7 bases between. CDR1 is SGHTS and CDR2 is YDEGEE in the germline V gene. Here the CDR3 reads CASSLVQIYNEQFF. The CDR3 DNA reads TGTGCCAGCAGCTTGGTGCAGATCTACAATGAGCAGTTCTTC.

The chain has TRBV19 and TRBJ2-1; 8 bases fit TRBD2. The CDR3 extends over 16 amino acids. Germline V gene sequence: CDR1 LNHDA, CDR2 SQIVND (reference sequence). V lost 7 bases to trimming and J lost 10 bases; unmatched junction nucleotides: 18. The CDR3 is CASTPGVAGITGEQFF. CDR3 DNA: TGTGCCAGTACCCCTGGGGTAGCGGGGATTACAGGGGAGCAGTTCTTC.

This sequence joins TRBV7-2 and TRBJ1-5; D is unclear. This CDR3 is 14 amino acids long. Trimming took 1 base from V and 4 from J, leaving 8 bases between them. Germline V CDR1 and CDR2: SGHTA, FQGNSA. DNA for the CDR3: TGTGCCAGCAGCTTAGTTGCGGGGAATCAGCCCCAGCATTTT. Translated, it gives CASSLVAGNQPQHF.

The rearrangement joins TRBV28 to TRBJ1-2, with D hard to call. The ends were cut back, 6 bases at V and 4 bases at J, with 15 bases in the middle. This CDR3 region has 14 residues. Germline loops: CDR1 MDHEN, CDR2 SYDVKM. In DNA form, the CDR3 reads TGTGCCAGCAGCTCCCCCCGGAGAACCTATGGCTACACCTTC. Translation gives CASSSPRRTYGYTF.

This clone was picked up a small number of times. The V and J genes are TRBV12-5 and TRBJ1-2; D is unresolved. With 2 bases removed from V and 6 bases from J, the gap between germline ends came to 10 bases. Germline V gene sequence: CDR1 LGHNT, CDR2 FRNRAP. This CDR3 region has 13 residues. CDR3 sequence reads: CASGLRTSNGYTF. The CDR3 nucleotides read TGTGCTAGTGGTTTGCGCACCTCGAATGGCTACACCTTC.

This chain connects TRBV5-1 to TRBJ2-2; a possible D gene is TRBD2 (5 bases). Trimming pared 0 bases from V and 1 base from J, leaving 10 bases between. The germline V gene encodes CDR1 SGHRS and CDR2 YFSETQ. This CDR3 region has 16 residues. The CDR3 DNA reads as TGCGCCAGCAGCTTGGGAGGGAGTCGGAACACCGGGGAGCTGTTTTTT. This codes for CASSLGGSRNTGELFF.

The rearrangement joins TRBV2 to TRBJ1-2, with TRBD1 matching 8 bases. Germline V gives CDR1 SNHLY, CDR2 FYNNEI. The CDR3 contains 13 residues. Trimming removed 7 bases from V and 6 bases from J; junction bases left unmatched: 7. This chain's CDR3 is CASTRQGKDGYTF. The DNA of the CDR3 is TGTGCCAGCACTAGACAGGGGAAGGATGGCTACACCTTC.

For this clone: The same CDR3 arises from other DNA sequences in this sample as well. The V and J genes are TRBV6-5 and TRBJ2-3; D possibly uses TRBD1 or TRBD2 (5 bases each). Germline CDR1 reads MNHEY; CDR2 reads SVGAGI. V was trimmed by 2 bases and J by 1 base, leaving 10 bases between them. CDR3 length: 15 residues. In nucleotides, the CDR3 is TGTGCCAGCAGTTACGGGGGTAGCCGCACAGATACGCAGTATTTT. Its translation is CASSYGGSRTDTQYF.

This chain connects TRBV6-5 to TRBJ1-1; D is uncertain. The CDR3 is 15 residues long. Germline V gene lookup returns CDR1 MNHEY and CDR2 SVGAGI. With 6 bases removed from V and 1 base from J, the gap between germline ends came to 15 bases. The CDR3 sequence is CASSPLGRTNTEAFF. The CDR3 DNA is TGTGCCAGCAGCCCGCTCGGCAGGACGAACACTGAAGCTTTCTTT.

J is TRBJ2-1 and V is TRBV30; D not resolved. The CDR3 length is 14 residues. Germline assignment: CDR1 GTSNPN and CDR2 SVGIG (reference sequence). V lost 0 bases and J lost 12, with 18 bases in between. CDR3 in DNA: TGTGCCTGGAGTGTACTATTGGGAACTCTCGGGCAGTTCTTC. Protein sequence: CAWSVLLGTLGQFF.

This chain uses TRBV6-6 with TRBJ1-2; D perhaps matches TRBD1 (5 bases). CDR1 and CDR2 (germline): MNHNY, SVGAGI (reference sequence). V was cut by 4 bases and J by 7 bases, with 13 bases left in between. The CDR3 totals 13 residues. This CDR3 reads CASSLGGERGYTF. DNA of the CDR3: TGTGCCAGCAGTTTGGGAGGGGAACGTGGCTACACCTTC.

J is TRBJ2-2 and V is TRBV7-3; D is unresolved. The V and J ends lost 1 base and 5 bases respectively, with 8 bases between them. Germline V gene lookup returns CDR1 SGHTA and CDR2 FQGTGA. This CDR3 comprises 14 residues. CDR3 DNA sequence: TGTGCCAGCAGCTTAAACGTTGGGACCGGGGAGCTGTTTTTT. It yields the protein CASSLNVGTGELFF.

This sequence joins TRBV5-1 and TRBJ1-2, with 8 bases matching TRBD1. V lost 4 bases to trimming and J lost 4 bases; unmatched junction nucleotides: 9. This CDR3 is built from 15 residues. The germline V gene encodes CDR1 SGHRS and CDR2 YFSETQ. CDR3 bases: TGCGCCAGCAGCCAGAGACAGGGGTCCCTCTATGGCTACACCTTC. Protein sequence: CASSQRQGSLYGYTF.

The V call is TRBV29-1, the J call TRBJ2-7; no reliable D call. The CDR3 length is 11 residues. V was shortened by 4 bases and J by 3 bases, with 7 bases between the two germline ends. Germline CDR1 is SQVTM and CDR2 is ANQGSEA. CDR3 sequence: CSVGVGYEQYF. In DNA, the CDR3 is TGCAGCGTTGGGGTCGGCTACGAGCAGTACTTC.

This clone was recorded once. The rearrangement uses TRBV4-1 and TRBJ2-7; 7 bases fit TRBD1. V lost 4 bases and J lost 4; bases outside the gene matches: 10. Germline V lookup: CDR1 MGHRA, CDR2 YSYEKL. This CDR3 comprises 15 residues. The CDR3 DNA is TGCGCCAGCAGCCGGGGACAGCAAGAACTATACGAGCAGTACTTC. Translating gives CASSRGQQELYEQYF.

The chain employs TRBV5-5 and TRBJ2-7; D is perhaps TRBD1 (5 bases). V dropped 2 bases and J dropped 0 bases, with 18 bases sitting between them. The CDR3 consists of 17 residues. Germline-derived CDR1 and CDR2 are SGHKS and YYEKEE (reference sequence). This chain's CDR3 is CASSFVDSLPSSYEQYF. The CDR3, as DNA: TGTGCCAGCAGCTTCGTCGACAGCCTACCTAGCTCCTACGAGCAGTACTTC.

The chain uses TRBV29-1 and TRBJ2-2; D might be TRBD1 or TRBD2, each matching 5 bases. The CDR3 is 11 residues long. CDR1 is SQVTM and CDR2 is ANQGSEA in the germline V gene. V dropped 7 bases and J dropped 6 bases, with 9 bases sitting between them. The CDR3 loop reads CSAQGAGELFF. CDR3 sequence (DNA): TGCAGCGCCCAGGGAGCCGGGGAGCTGTTTTTT.

The chain carries TRBV6-1 and TRBJ2-1; D gene uncertain. In germline, CDR1 is MNHNS, CDR2 SASEGT. V lost 7 bases and J lost 2, with 12 bases in between. The CDR3 sequence is 14 residues long. The CDR3 bases are TGTGCCAGCACCCCCGACGCCACCTACAATGAGCAGTTCTTC. Translating gives CASTPDATYNEQFF.

This clone was seen a single time. The gene calls are TRBV10-3 and TRBJ2-7; D not certain. The CDR3 runs to 12 residues. Germline V lookup: CDR1 ENHRY, CDR2 SYGVKD. V was trimmed by 3 bases and J by 6 bases, leaving 9 bases between them. DNA of the CDR3: TGTGCCATCAGTGAAGGATCGGGCGAGCAGTACTTC. This codes for CAISEGSGEQYF.

This chain joins TRBV2 and TRBJ2-5, with D tentatively TRBD2 (8 bases). This CDR3 is 15 amino acids long. Germline CDR1 SNHLY, CDR2 FYNNEI. V gave up 7 bases and J gave up 4 bases, with 19 bases separating them. The CDR3 loop is CASTRGGQLGETQYF. Written as DNA, the CDR3 is TGTGCCAGCACCCGGGGGGGACAGCTAGGAGAGACCCAGTACTTC.

The chain joins TRBV28 to TRBJ2-3, with D hard to call. V was trimmed by 10 bases and J by 1 base, leaving 3 bases between them. Looked up from germline, CDR1 is MDHEN and CDR2 is SYDVKM. CDR3 length: 10 residues. The CDR3 loop is CATGTDTQYF. The DNA for the CDR3 is TGTGCCACCGGCACAGATACGCAGTATTTT.

The chain employs TRBV4-3 and TRBJ2-2; D not certain. The CDR3 sequence is 15 residues long. V was pared by 0 bases and J by 8 bases, with 13 bases between. The germline V gene encodes CDR1 LGHNA and CDR2 YSLEER. CDR3 region: CASSQDPSQVGELFF. CDR3 DNA: TGCGCCAGCAGCCAAGATCCCAGTCAAGTGGGGGAGCTGTTTTTT.

Concerning this clone itself: Other DNA sequences in this specimen translate into the identical CDR3. V and J are TRBV30 and TRBJ1-5, with D uncertain. Trimming removed 0 bases at V and 4 bases at J, with 4 bases between. Germline V gene data show CDR1 as GTSNPN and CDR2 as SVGIG (reference sequence). The length of the CDR3 is 12 residues. The DNA for the CDR3 is TGTGCCTGGAGTGTACCTAATCAGCCCCAGCATTTT. Residues: CAWSVPNQPQHF.

The gene calls are TRBV6-5 and TRBJ2-7; no clear D gene. Germline V gives CDR1 MNHEY, CDR2 SVGAGI. Trimming left V 0 bases short and J 8 bases short, with 14 bases between. CDR3 size: 14 residues. This CDR3 reads CASSYSSLRSQQYF. The CDR3 nucleotides are TGTGCCAGCAGTTACTCGAGTTTGAGGAGCCAGCAGTACTTC.

V and J are TRBV2 and TRBJ2-2; D unclear. The CDR3 runs to 12 residues. Deletions cut 8 bases from V and 6 bases from J, with 10 bases between. Germline assignment: CDR1 SNHLY and CDR2 FYNNEI. DNA of the CDR3: TGTGCCAGCCGCGACAATTCCGGGGAGCTGTTTTTT. Residues: CASRDNSGELFF.

The J gene is TRBJ2-1, the V gene TRBV14; 9 positions agree with TRBD1. V lost 3 bases to trimming and J lost 8 bases; unmatched junction nucleotides: 5. The CDR3 runs 14 residues. CDR1 and CDR2 from the germline V gene are SGHDN and FVKESK. CDR3 residues: CASSQDRGFDEQFF. The CDR3 bases are TGTGCCAGCAGCCAGGACAGGGGATTTGATGAGCAGTTCTTC. The complete variable domain, with remaining parts taken from reference TRBV14 and TRBJ2-1, reads EAGVTQFPSHSVIEKGQTVTLRCDPISGHDNLYWYRRVMGKEIKFLLHFVKESKQDESGMPNNRFLAERTGGTYSTLKVQPAELEDSGVYFCASSQDRGFDEQFFGPGTRLTVL.

This chain connects TRBV19 to TRBJ1-5, with no clear D. The CDR3 sequence is 14 residues long. Between the trimmed V and J ends, which lost 5 bases and 6 bases, there was a span of 14 bases. CDR1 is LNHDA and CDR2 is SQIVND in the germline V gene (reference sequence). The CDR3, as DNA: TGTGCCAGTAGTTCCCCGACGTGGGCTCAGCCCCAGCATTTT. It translates to CASSSPTWAQPQHF.